This T cell receptor (beta chain) was sequenced in a study of T cell responses to AZD1222 COVID-19 vaccine. Looking at the study overall: The analysis combined second doses at about 4 or about 12 weeks.

Whole-study findings and limits: Donors skewed white British and female; clonal diversity was possibly underestimated. Along spike, vaccine-associated CD4 TCRs were found throughout, with dominance at 160-218 and 743-854.

The assay was immunoSEQ multiplex PCR, and TCRdb's table has in-frame clones only and misses some. The sample has 120,000 or so clones, approximately 83% seen once. With regard to this clone: Its antigen is unidentified.

This receptor was identified in an adult in good health. Sequences were derived from peripheral blood, sampled on day 0 of AZD1222 vaccination.

The CDR3 sequence: CASSPSDRGPAYEQYF. CDR3 nucleotides: TGTGCCAGCTCACCTTCGGACAGGGGTCCTGCCTACGAGCAGTACTTC. This rearrangement joins TRBV18 to TRBJ2-7; TRBD1 agrees at 9 bases. The CDR3 extends over 16 amino acids. V gave up 3 bases and J gave up 2 bases; unmatched junction bases: 8. Germline assignment: CDR1 KGHSH and CDR2 LQKENI.